A selection of T cell receptor beta chains follows, all from one sample in a study of OX40 agonist ivuxolimab in advanced cancers. Using immunoSEQ multiplex PCR, the repertoire was profiled, and TCRdb retains in-frame clones only, with some absent. The table has 81,000 or so clones, approximately 90% seen once. The material was CD4+ or CD8+ T cells sorted from blood, obtained in a trial of the OX40 agonist ivuxolimab. These receptors came from an adult with an advanced solid tumor such as melanoma, head and neck, liver or kidney cancer. CDR3s include the opening cysteine and the closing phenylalanine or tryptophan. D genes are given only for firm matches. The listing skips clone size in some rows; elsewhere it reads once, few, many or a size class.

V	J	D	size	CDR3	DNA
TRBV9	TRBJ1-3	TRBD1	NA	CASSATGGSGNTIYF	TGTGCCAGCAGCGCCACAGGGGGCTCTGGAAACACCATATATTTT
TRBV6-5	TRBJ1-2	NA	NA	CASSYSLGGALSGYTF	TGTGCCAGCAGTTACTCTCTAGGAGGAGCCCTTAGTGGCTACACCTTC
TRBV5-4	TRBJ2-7	TRBD1	NA	CASSLGTAENEQYF	TGTGCCAGCAGCCTCGGGACAGCCGAGAACGAGCAGTACTTC
TRBV5-1	TRBJ1-1	NA	NA	CASSPGPMNTEAFF	TGCGCCAGCAGTCCGGGCCCCATGAACACTGAAGCTTTCTTT
TRBV29-1	TRBJ2-1	TRBD1	NA	CSVDPGTGANEQFF	TGCAGCGTGGACCCCGGGACAGGGGCAAATGAGCAGTTCTTC
TRBV5-6	TRBJ2-1	NA	once	CASSLGTAGGWVF	TGTGCCAGCAGCCTAGGGACCGCTGGGGGTTGGGTCTTC
TRBV29-1	TRBJ1-4	TRBD1	NA	CSVIRGGDEKLFF	TGCAGCGTTATCAGGGGGGGGGATGAAAAACTGTTTTTT
TRBV5-1	TRBJ1-1	NA	NA	CASSWGEMNTEAFF	TGCGCCAGCAGCTGGGGGGAGATGAACACTGAAGCTTTCTTT
TRBV7-2	TRBJ2-7	NA	NA	CASSLKPPYEQYF	TGTGCCAGCAGCCTCAAACCCCCCTACGAGCAGTACTTC
TRBV10-3	TRBJ2-3	TRBD2	NA	CAISELAIDTQYF	TGTGCCATCAGTGAACTAGCGATAGATACGCAGTATTTT